The 11 T cell receptor beta chains given below trace back to one sample, sequenced in a study of T cell changes during pregnancy in multiple sclerosis. Here immunoSEQ multiplex PCR was the method, and the copy in TCRdb shows in-frame clones only, minus some. Altogether roughly 38,000 clones are present, around nine tenths being singletons, with the ten largest covering around 0.66%. The input for sequencing was CD4+ T cells from peripheral blood mononuclear cells, taken in the second trimester of pregnancy. The receptors shown here come from a female donor in good health, enrolled as a control in a pregnancy study.

J is TRBJ1-2 and V is TRBV6-1; D possibly corresponds to TRBD1 (6 bases). The V end lost 10 bases, the J end lost 5 bases, and 14 bases lay between the germline ends. There are 12 residues in the CDR3. Germline-derived CDR1 and CDR2 are MNHNS and SASEGT. CDR3 sequence reads: CATDRRLYGYTF. DNA for the CDR3: TGTGCCACCGACAGGAGACTTTATGGCTACACCTTC.

The chain combines TRBV9 with TRBJ1-3; 8 bases align to TRBD1. CDR3 length: 16 residues. Germline V gives CDR1 SGDLS, CDR2 YYNGEE. The J segment lost 0 bases and the V segment lost 4 bases, leaving 6 bases of the junction unmatched. CDR3 nucleotide sequence: TGTGCCAGCAGCCTAGGGACAGGTCACTCTGGAAACACCATATATTTT. Its translation is CASSLGTGHSGNTIYF.

This clone was found once. The V call is TRBV25-1, the J call TRBJ2-2; D not resolved. This CDR3 region has 12 residues. The V and J ends lost 4 bases and 8 bases respectively, with 8 bases between them. The germline gives CDR1 MGHDK, CDR2 SYGVNS. CDR3 nucleotides: TGTGCCAGCAGTGTCCTTTCGGGGGAGCTGTTTTTT. This sequence encodes CASSVLSGELFF.

The gene calls are TRBV19 and TRBJ1-5; 9 positions agree with TRBD1. The trim removed 9 bases at V and 6 bases at J, leaving 9 bases unmatched. Germline V gene sequence: CDR1 LNHDA, CDR2 SQIVND (reference sequence). The CDR3 covers 14 residues. The CDR3 region has the DNA TGTGCCAGCCGACAGGGGGGATTCATTCAGCCCCAGCATTTT. Translation: CASRQGGFIQPQHF.

The chain carries TRBV7-2 and TRBJ2-5, with 8 bases identical to TRBD2. The germline CDR1 and CDR2 sequences are SGHTA and FQGNSA. The CDR3 is 15 residues long. V dropped 5 bases and J dropped 1; count of bases not matched to a gene: 6. The CDR3 nucleotides are TGTGCCAGCAGCCGCATAGCGGGGAGCCAAGAGACCCAGTACTTC. Its translation: CASSRIAGSQETQYF.

V and J are TRBV7-9 and TRBJ2-7; D might be TRBD2 (6 bases). The CDR3 length is 15 residues. Germline lookup yields CDR1 SEHNR and CDR2 FQNEAQ (reference sequence). Trimming took 5 bases from V and 0 from J, leaving 14 bases between them. This CDR3 reads CASSPGTYSSYEQYF. The CDR3 nucleotides read TGTGCCAGCAGCCCGGGGACTTATAGCTCCTACGAGCAGTACTTC.

J is TRBJ1-1 and V is TRBV30; D unclear. The CDR3 consists of 9 residues. Looked up from germline, CDR1 is GTSNPN and CDR2 is SVGIG (reference sequence). V lost 5 bases and J lost 8, with 6 bases in between. The CDR3 sequence is CAWGPEAFF. CDR3 nucleotides: TGTGCCTGGGGGCCGGAAGCTTTCTTT.

The J gene is TRBJ1-5, the V gene TRBV16, with 8 positions matching TRBD1. This CDR3 contains 14 residues. Germline loops: CDR1 KGHSY, CDR2 FQNENV. The ends lost 2 bases at V and 7 bases at J; junction bases unmatched: 4. The CDR3 region is CASSQAAGGQPQHF. CDR3 bases: TGTGCCAGCAGCCAAGCGGCAGGGGGCCAGCCCCAGCATTTT.

This clone is termed medium-sized. Other nucleotide sequences from this sample produce the same CDR3. The J gene is TRBJ2-7, the V gene TRBV29-1; 7 nucleotides line up with TRBD1. Germline CDR1 reads SQVTM; CDR2 reads ANQGSEA. Trimming removed 2 bases from V and 3 bases from J; junction bases left unmatched: 7. This CDR3 has 14 residues. The CDR3 DNA follows: TGCAGCGTTGAATGGGCAGGGGGTCGCTACGAGCAGTACTTC. This encodes CSVEWAGGRYEQYF.

This rearrangement joins TRBV7-3 to TRBJ1-5, with 7 bases that match TRBD1. CDR3 length equals 15 residues. Germline values: CDR1 SGHTA, CDR2 FQGTGA. With V trimmed by 5 bases and J by 7 bases, 11 bases remained unmatched. The CDR3 here is CASSPGDSHPQPQHF. In DNA form, the CDR3 reads TGTGCCAGCAGCCCTGGGGACAGCCACCCACAGCCCCAGCATTTT.

This chain links TRBV7-2 with TRBJ2-5, with 10 bases that match TRBD2. The CDR3 contains 18 residues. The germline V gene has CDR1 SGHTA and CDR2 FQGNSA. The ends lost 5 bases at V and 1 base at J; junction bases unmatched: 13. The CDR3 sequence: CASSVPWGSGGAQETQYF. CDR3 nucleotide sequence: TGTGCCAGCAGCGTCCCTTGGGGGAGCGGGGGGGCCCAAGAGACCCAGTACTTC. The full variable domain, in which reference TRBV7-2 and TRBJ2-5 provide the parts outside the CDR3, is GAGVSQSPSNKVTEKGKDVELRCDPISGHTALYWYRQSLGQGLEFLIYFQGNSAPDKSGLPSDRFSAERTGGSVSTLTIQRTQQEDSAVYLCASSVPWGSGGAQETQYFGPGTRLLVL.